Each of the 2 T cell receptor beta chains below was sequenced from the same sample in a study of regulatory T cells in long-lasting Graves disease. Sequencing libraries for TCR beta were prepared with iRepertoire HTBI primers and Arm-PCR of CDR3 regions. TCRdb itself ran the multiplex PCR reads through MiXCR, one entry per CDR3 protein. Counted here are about 450,000 distinct CDR3 sequences, roughly 17% occurring once; the ten biggest clones make up around 10%. As for time point: newly diagnosed GD, antithyroid drugs for less than 3 months. TCR sequences were obtained from RNA taken from PBMCs. The sample was also linked to a second study, of T cells in Graves' hyperthyroidism and ophthalmopathy.

This specimen consisted of peripheral blood mononuclear cells (PBMCs), obtained at new diagnosis, from a patient treated with antithyroid drugs. These receptors were collected from a woman in her twenties or thirties with Graves disease.

V gene TRBV10-3 combines with J gene TRBJ2-3, with D perhaps being TRBD1 or TRBD2 (7 bases each). V was shortened by 10 bases and J by 4 bases, with 18 bases between the two germline ends. The CDR3 sequence is 14 residues long. Germline CDR1 ENHRY, CDR2 SYGVKD. This CDR3 reads CATREGQIADTQYF. For the CDR3, the DNA is TGTGCCACCAGGGAGGGACAGATCGCAGATACGCAGTATTTT.

A word on this clonotype: With a much larger clone just one base away, this may be a read error. The conserved closing phenylalanine or tryptophan is absent in this CDR3, likely reflecting a read error. The chain carries TRBV6-1 and TRBJ1-1; tentatively, D is TRBD1 (5 bases). The CDR3 length is 15 residues. Deletions cut 8 bases from V and 1 base from J, with 17 bases between. Germline V gene data show CDR1 as MNHNS and CDR2 as SASEGT. CDR3 sequence reads: CASGNRLGPNTEAFY. For the CDR3, the DNA is TGTGCCAGCGGGAACAGGTTGGGGCCGAACACTGAAGCTTTCTAT.